The 13 T cell receptor beta chains listed next were all sequenced from one sample in a study of blood T cell repertoires in COVID-19. Measured with immunoSEQ multiplex PCR; TCRdb has only the in-frame clones, and not every one. The sample yields roughly 190,000 clones, around 85% seen once. The sequenced material came from peripheral blood. These receptors originate from a woman aged 55-70 years with acute or convalescent COVID-19.

The V gene is TRBV24-1, the J gene TRBJ2-1, with unresolved D. In germline, CDR1 is KGHDR, CDR2 SFDVKD. The CDR3 sequence is 13 residues long. The ends were cut back, 4 bases at V and 8 bases at J, with 11 bases in the middle. The chain's CDR3 is CATSDPPTHEQFF. The CDR3 region has the DNA TGTGCCACCAGTGACCCCCCAACACATGAGCAGTTCTTC.

The V call is TRBV2, the J call TRBJ1-3; 9 positions match TRBD1. J was trimmed by 3 bases and V by 10 bases; bases with no gene match: 10. Germline assignment: CDR1 SNHLY and CDR2 FYNNEI. The CDR3 spans 15 residues. This CDR3 reads CATSPRDRDGNTIYF. The CDR3 DNA reads as TGTGCCACGAGCCCCCGGGACAGGGATGGAAACACCATATATTTT.

This chain links TRBV29-1 with TRBJ2-1; 16 nucleotides align to TRBD2. V was clipped by 5 bases and J by 12 bases; unmatched bases: 7. Germline CDR1 and CDR2: SQVTM and ANQGSEA. The CDR3 length is 14 residues. The CDR3 sequence: CSVSGLAGGGGQFF. CDR3 coding DNA: TGCAGCGTTTCGGGACTAGCGGGAGGGGGTGGGCAGTTCTTC.

V usage is TRBV21-1 and J usage is TRBJ2-7; TRBD1 is the table's D call, not checked against the DNA. TRBV21-1 is classified as a pseudogene. The CDR3 consists of 15 residues. The CDR3: CASSKGGQVFYEQYV. The DNA of the CDR3 is TGTGCCAGCAGCAAAGGGGGACAGGTCTTCTACGAGCAGTACGTC.

This clone occurred once. The V and J genes are TRBV6-1 and TRBJ2-7; tentatively, D is TRBD2 (6 bases). This CDR3 has 14 residues. The V gene's germline CDR1 is MNHNS and CDR2 SASEGT. V dropped 1 base and J dropped 4 bases, with 11 bases sitting between them. Written as DNA, the CDR3 is TGTGCCAGCAGTGAAGGGCTAGCGCTGTACGAGCAGTACGTC. Translating it yields CASSEGLALYEQYV.

The genes are TRBV19 and TRBJ2-1; the D gene is possibly TRBD2 (6 bases). CDR3 length equals 15 residues. From germline, CDR1 is LNHDA and CDR2 SQIVND (reference sequence). Trimming took 5 bases from V and 7 from J, leaving 18 bases between them. CDR3 in amino acids: CASSVYPGLQNEQFF. CDR3 DNA: TGTGCCAGTAGTGTATACCCGGGACTGCAAAATGAGCAGTTCTTC.

This chain joins TRBV19 and TRBJ1-2; 7 positions match TRBD1. The CDR3 is 14 amino acids. J was trimmed by 4 bases and V by 6 bases; bases with no gene match: 8. Germline V gene data show CDR1 as LNHDA and CDR2 as SQIVND (reference sequence). The CDR3 region has the DNA TGTGCCAGTAGACCGGGGACAGAAGTCTATGGCTACACCTTC. Its translation is CASRPGTEVYGYTF.

This chain uses TRBV29-1 with TRBJ2-2, with TRBD1 identical over 9 bases. V trimming: 4 bases; J trimming: 2 bases; junction bases outside the gene matches: 5. This CDR3 has 15 amino acids. Germline lookup yields CDR1 SQVTM and CDR2 ANQGSEA. The CDR3 loop is CSVVLGQGNTGELFF. The CDR3 DNA follows: TGCAGCGTTGTATTGGGACAGGGTAACACCGGGGAGCTGTTTTTT.

The chain couples TRBV27 to TRBJ1-2; TRBD1 matches at 8 bases. Germline V gene sequence: CDR1 MNHEY, CDR2 SMNVEV (reference sequence). V trimming: 5 bases; J trimming: 8 bases; junction bases outside the gene matches: 10. The length of the CDR3 is 14 residues. Written as DNA, the CDR3 is TGTGCCAGCAGTCCAGGACAGGGAGTGCGCGGCTACACCTTC. Translation: CASSPGQGVRGYTF.

V gene TRBV5-1 combines with J gene TRBJ1-4, with D possibly TRBD1 on 5 matching bases. The CDR3 sequence is 16 residues long. V lost 2 bases and J lost 5, with 16 bases in between. Germline assignment: CDR1 SGHRS and CDR2 YFSETQ. The CDR3 protein is CASSLYRDLENEKLFF. The CDR3 nucleotides are TGCGCCAGCAGCTTATACCGGGACTTGGAGAATGAAAAACTGTTTTTT.

This chain connects TRBV28 to TRBJ1-5; D is unclear. V was cut by 2 bases and J by 2 bases, with 13 bases left in between. The CDR3 extends over 16 amino acids. Germline V lookup: CDR1 MDHEN, CDR2 SYDVKM. The CDR3 is CASSLSRAGRNQPQHF. The CDR3, as DNA: TGTGCCAGCAGTTTAAGCCGGGCGGGCCGCAATCAGCCCCAGCATTTT.

The chain combines TRBV7-3 with TRBJ2-1; 8 nucleotides agree with TRBD2. V gave up 2 bases and J gave up 9 bases; unmatched junction bases: 12. Germline CDR1 is SGHTA and CDR2 is FQGTGA. CDR3 length equals 16 residues. CDR3 in DNA: TGTGCCAGCAGCTTAGGACTAGCCGGCATCGCAAGTGAGCAGTTCTTC. Protein product: CASSLGLAGIASEQFF.

The chain is built from TRBV4-2 and TRBJ2-6, with D uncertain. Deletions cut 0 bases from V and 3 bases from J, with 6 bases between. Germline V gives CDR1 LGHNA, CDR2 YNFKEQ. This CDR3 has 15 residues. CDR3 sequence reads: CASSQEKLGANVLTF. The CDR3 DNA is TGTGCCAGCAGCCAAGAAAAGCTTGGGGCCAACGTCCTGACTTTC.